The 5 T cell receptor beta chains presented below share a single source sample, sequenced in a study of cytomegalovirus exposure and HLA in healthy donors. Sequencing used immunoSEQ multiplex PCR; TCRdb keeps in-frame clones, though not all of them. The repertoire holds more than 250,000 clones, with around 87% as singletons. The sample was PBMCs. These receptors originate from a woman under 40 in good health and CMV-seropositive.

This clone was observed a handful of times. The chain employs TRBV7-6 and TRBJ1-5, with 7 bases fitting TRBD1. Germline-derived CDR1 and CDR2 are SGHVS and FNYEAQ. The length of the CDR3 is 15 residues. V dropped 3 bases and J dropped 5; count of bases not matched to a gene: 7. CDR3 coding DNA: TGTGCCAGCAGCTTTAGAACAGGGGAGGATCAGCCCCAGCATTTT. It codes for CASSFRTGEDQPQHF.

The CDR3 coding sequence is TGCGCCAGCAGCCAAGGACGAGGGGGCTACGAGCAGTACTTC. This translates into CASSQGRGGYEQYF. The chain combines TRBV4-3 with TRBJ2-7, with TRBD1 as a possible D gene (6 bases). The CDR3 contains 14 residues. V lost 1 base and J lost 3, with 10 bases in between. CDR1 is LGHNA, CDR2 YSLEER, per germline.

The DNA for the CDR3 is TGTGCCAGCTCACCACCGAACAGGGGGCGAAATGAGCAGTTCTTC. Its translation is CASSPPNRGRNEQFF. The V and J genes are TRBV18 and TRBJ2-1; the match to TRBD1 covers 9 bases. V lost 0 bases to trimming and J lost 7 bases; unmatched junction nucleotides: 4. Germline V gene lookup returns CDR1 KGHSH and CDR2 LQKENI. This CDR3 spans 15 amino acids. Full variable domain (missing parts from reference TRBV18 and TRBJ2-1): NAGVMQNPRHLVRRRGQEARLRCSPMKGHSHVYWYRQLPEEGLKFMVYLQKENIIDESGMPKERFSAEFPKEGPSILRIQQVVRGDSAAYFCASSPPNRGRNEQFFGPGTRLTVL.

The chain employs TRBV9 and TRBJ2-3; D not resolved. In germline, CDR1 is SGDLS, CDR2 YYNGEE. V lost 4 bases and J 7 bases, leaving 16 bases between the germline ends. CDR3 size: 14 residues. CDR3 region: CASSPRWGFNTQYF. CDR3 bases: TGTGCCAGCAGCCCGAGGTGGGGATTCAATACGCAGTATTTT.

V gene TRBV29-1 combines with J gene TRBJ2-3; D uncertain. The V gene's germline CDR1 is SQVTM and CDR2 ANQGSEA. Trimming pared 4 bases from V and 8 bases from J, leaving 13 bases between. The CDR3 extends over 12 amino acids. The CDR3: CSVVLTILTQYF. CDR3 nucleotide sequence: TGCAGCGTTGTTCTTACTATCCTTACGCAGTATTTT.